Included here is one T cell receptor (beta chain) sequence, with context. Its antigen remains unknown. There are 13 residues in the CDR3. CDR1 and CDR2 (germline): MNHEY, SMNVEV (reference sequence). V was clipped by 6 bases and J by 3 bases, with 11 bases between them. TCRs were sequenced from a few patients responding to pembrolizumab. TCRdb's copy holds only in-frame clones and misses some; the assay was immunoSEQ multiplex PCR. The sample consists of roughly 32,000 clones, approximately 80% of them appearing once. This sample is drawn from a study of PD-1 blockade in mismatch repair-deficient tumors. The overall study: Enrolled about 2013-2016, patients had progressing, pretreated mismatch repair-deficient cancers of around twelve types. Findings and limits, study-wide: Tumor-resident clones, often undetectable pretreatment in blood, expanded then contracted after pembrolizumab.

The rearrangement links TRBV27 to TRBJ1-1; weak D call: TRBD1 (6 bases). The TCR originated in an adult with mismatch repair-deficient cancer. The material sequenced was PBMCs, taken 6 to 7 weeks after starting pembrolizumab. CDR3 sequence (DNA): TGTGCCAGCAGCTGGACAGCGGACACTGAAGCTTTCTTT. This gives the protein CASSWTADTEAFF.